Reported below is one T cell receptor (beta chain). Its specificity is unknown. The sample originates from a study of glioma-infiltrating T cells after dendritic cell vaccination. Overall study context: At biweekly intervals, patients got three intradermal dendritic cell vaccine injections. General study points: Longer survival after dendritic cell vaccination followed higher pretreatment TIL content. Higher TCR clonality did not directly relate to longer survival.

The V gene's germline CDR1 is MRHNA and CDR2 SNTAGT. Germline trimming cut 4 bases from V and 4 bases from J; bases unmatched to any gene: 7. This CDR3 is built from 17 residues. Primers: 60 V beta forward and 13 J beta reverse. The protocol was immunoSEQ multiplex PCR, while the TCRdb copy is restricted to in-frame clones and leaves out a portion. The profile covers 85,000 to 110,000 clones, with 75% to 85% appearing a single time and about 12% taken by the ten largest. V gene TRBV6-4 combines with J gene TRBJ2-7, with TRBD2 identical over 16 bases. Sequences were derived from blood, sampled before dendritic cell vaccination. The clonotype comes from a human donor with glioblastoma. The DNA for the CDR3 is TGTGCCAGCAGTGCGCTGGGACTAGCGGGGGGGATATACGAGCAGTACTTC. Translating gives CASSALGLAGGIYEQYF.